The 20 T cell receptor beta chains below come from one sample, sequenced in a study of shared clonotypes between healthy human individuals. The repertoire was sequenced with immunoSEQ multiplex PCR; TCRdb's copy has only in-frame clones and lacks some. The sample has 2,100,000 or so clones, 95% seen once. Sequenced sample: naive CD4+ T cells sorted from blood. Regarding subset: CD45RA+ positively selected. The receptors were sampled from a man aged 18 to 29 in good health.

To note about this clone: Additional DNA sequences in this sample encode the identical CDR3. The chain links TRBV19 to TRBJ1-1; 7 positions agree with TRBD1. V was pared by 3 bases and J by 0 bases, with 1 base of the junction left unmatched. This CDR3 spans 14 amino acids. Per the germline V gene, CDR1 is LNHDA and CDR2 is SQIVND (reference sequence). CDR3 in amino acids: CASSIGTVNTEAFF. The CDR3 nucleotides read TGTGCCAGTAGTATCGGGACAGTGAACACTGAAGCTTTCTTT.

With respect to this clone: The identical CDR3 is also encoded by other nucleotide sequences in the sample. The V gene is TRBV5-8, the J gene TRBJ2-2; no firm D call. This CDR3 has 14 amino acids. The germline gives CDR1 SGHTS, CDR2 YDEGEE. V was cut by 2 bases and J by 1 base, with 6 bases left in between. CDR3 residues: CASSLGRNTGELFF. In DNA form, the CDR3 reads TGTGCCAGCAGCTTAGGAAGGAACACCGGGGAGCTGTTTTTT. Based on the CDR3 plus reference TRBV5-8 and TRBJ2-2, the full variable domain is EAGVTQSPTHLIKTRGQQATLRCSPISGHTSVYWYQQALGLGLQFLLWYDEGEERNRGNFPPRFSGRQFPNYSSELNVNALELEDSALYLCASSLGRNTGELFFGEGSRLTVL.

Details on this clone: Distinct nucleotide sequences in the sample also encode this CDR3. This chain uses TRBV5-6 with TRBJ1-2, with unresolved D. The CDR3 extends over 14 amino acids. Per the germline V gene, CDR1 is SGHDT and CDR2 is YYEEEE. With 0 bases removed from V and 0 bases from J, the gap between germline ends came to 6 bases. Written as DNA, the CDR3 is TGTGCCAGCAGCTTGGTCGCAGCTAACTATGGCTACACCTTC. It encodes CASSLVAANYGYTF. Based on the CDR3 plus reference TRBV5-6 and TRBJ1-2, the full variable domain is DAGVTQSPTHLIKTRGQQVTLRCSPKSGHDTVSWYQQALGQGPQFIFQYYEEEERQRGNFPDRFSGHQFPNYSSELNVNALLLGDSALYLCASSLVAANYGYTFGSGTRLTVV.

The V and J genes are TRBV5-1 and TRBJ2-7; TRBD1 might be the D (6 bases). CDR3 length: 15 amino acids. Germline-derived CDR1 and CDR2 are SGHRS and YFSETQ. Trimming left V 4 bases short and J 1 base short, with 15 bases between. CDR3 nucleotides: TGCGCCAGCAGCACCTACAGGGATCGGTCCTACGAGCAGTACTTC. This sequence encodes CASSTYRDRSYEQYF.

The chain combines TRBV19 with TRBJ2-1, with TRBD1 identical over 8 bases. The CDR3 loop spans 15 amino acids. V was clipped by 5 bases and J by 9 bases; unmatched bases: 12. Germline loops: CDR1 LNHDA, CDR2 SQIVND (reference sequence). CDR3 sequence (DNA): TGTGCCAGTAGTGGGCTCGGACAGGGCTTGATTGAGCAGTTCTTC. Translated: CASSGLGQGLIEQFF.

J is TRBJ2-2 and V is TRBV30; D is possibly TRBD1 or TRBD2 (5 bases each). The CDR3 is made up of 14 amino acids. Deletions cut 4 bases from V and 3 bases from J, with 12 bases between. Germline CDR1 GTSNPN, CDR2 SVGIG (reference sequence). The CDR3 loop is CAWMSREYTGELFF. The CDR3 DNA reads TGTGCCTGGATGAGCAGGGAGTACACCGGGGAGCTGTTTTTT.

The chain joins TRBV27 to TRBJ2-3, with a weak D call TRBD1 (6 bases). The CDR3 consists of 15 residues. Trimming removed 5 bases from V and 2 bases from J, with 14 bases in between. Germline V gene data show CDR1 as MNHEY and CDR2 as SMNVEV (reference sequence). CDR3 in DNA: TGTGCCAGCAGTACACTCGACAGGTACACAGATACGCAGTATTTT. It is translated as CASSTLDRYTDTQYF.

Concerning this clone: Other DNA sequences from this sample encode an identical CDR3 as well. The chain is built from TRBV7-9 and TRBJ2-3, with a tentative D call TRBD2 (6 bases). The germline V gene encodes CDR1 SEHNR and CDR2 FQNEAQ (reference sequence). The CDR3 totals 15 residues. The V end was cut by 2 bases, the J end by 1 base, with 10 bases between. CDR3 in DNA: TGTGCCAGCAGCTTATGGCCTAGCGGCACAGATACGCAGTATTTT. Its translation is CASSLWPSGTDTQYF.

In regard to this clone: Within the sample, other DNA sequences also encode this same CDR3. The V and J genes are TRBV19 and TRBJ1-5; D possibly corresponds to TRBD1 (5 bases). Germline V gene sequence: CDR1 LNHDA, CDR2 SQIVND (reference sequence). V gave up 5 bases and J gave up 0 bases, with 8 bases separating them. This CDR3 region has 14 residues. The CDR3 nucleotides are TGTGCCAGTAGTTTCAGGGATAGCAATCAGCCCCAGCATTTT. Translating gives CASSFRDSNQPQHF. The variable domain in full, with the rest retrieved from reference TRBV19 and TRBJ1-5, is DGGITQSPKYLFRKEGQNVTLSCEQNLNHDAMYWYRQDPGQGLRLIYYSQIVNDFQKGDIAEGYSVSREKKESFPLTVTSAQKNPTAFYLCASSFRDSNQPQHFGDGTRLSIL.

V gene TRBV2 combines with J gene TRBJ1-4, with 10 bases identical to TRBD1. This CDR3 comprises 14 residues. Trimming cost V 6 bases and J 7 bases; bases outside gene matches: 5. Germline V gene sequence: CDR1 SNHLY, CDR2 FYNNEI. This chain's CDR3 is CASSLDRGLEKLFF. The CDR3, as DNA: TGTGCCAGCAGCCTCGACAGGGGGCTTGAAAAACTGTTTTTT.

The chain combines TRBV10-3 with TRBJ1-3; 7 bases line up with TRBD1. The V gene's germline CDR1 is ENHRY and CDR2 SYGVKD. This CDR3 is built from 15 residues. V shed 6 bases and J 2 bases; nucleotides not matched to a gene: 7. The CDR3 sequence: CAISRDSYTGNTIYF. The CDR3 DNA follows: TGTGCCATCAGCCGGGACAGTTATACTGGAAACACCATATATTTT.

In this sample, this clone turned up once. J is TRBJ2-7 and V is TRBV6-7; D remains unclear. TRBV6-7 carries the ORF label, with uncertain function. Trimming left V 7 bases short and J 5 bases short, with 15 bases between. The CDR3 extends over 13 amino acids. In nucleotides, the CDR3 is TGTGCCAGCACCCTTAGGGTGAGGAACGAGCAGTACTTC. Its protein product is CASTLRVRNEQYF.

This clone came up once. V usage is TRBV9 and J usage is TRBJ2-3; 7 bases align to TRBD1. The J segment lost 2 bases and the V segment lost 2 bases, leaving 8 bases of the junction unmatched. Per the germline V gene, CDR1 is SGDLS and CDR2 is YYNGEE. The CDR3 totals 16 residues. This CDR3 reads CASSVGDSISTDTQYF. In nucleotides, the CDR3 is TGTGCCAGCAGCGTGGGGGACAGCATTTCCACAGATACGCAGTATTTT.

The chain carries TRBV10-1 and TRBJ2-1; 13 nucleotides agree with TRBD2. Germline V gene sequence: CDR1 WNHNN, CDR2 SYGVQD (reference sequence). CDR3 length: 16 amino acids. With V trimmed by 2 bases and J by 4 bases, 2 bases remained unmatched. The CDR3 here is CASSETGLAGYNEQFF. DNA for the CDR3: TGCGCCAGCAGTGAGACGGGACTAGCGGGATACAATGAGCAGTTCTTC.

CDR3 in DNA: TGTGCCACAACGACAGGATCTAACTATGGCTACACCTTC. The encoded protein is CATTTGSNYGYTF. The V and J genes are TRBV10-3 and TRBJ1-2, with a possible D match to TRBD1 (6 bases). The CDR3 runs to 13 residues. Germline CDR1 is ENHRY and CDR2 is SYGVKD. V was cut by 10 bases and J by 0 bases, with 12 bases left in between.

The V call is TRBV7-2, the J call TRBJ2-2, with a possible D match to TRBD1 (6 bases). Germline assignment: CDR1 SGHTA and CDR2 FQGNSA. CDR3 length: 16 residues. V was clipped by 5 bases and J by 0 bases, with 13 bases between them. This CDR3 is CASSRTAFPNTGELFF. The CDR3 coding sequence is TGTGCCAGCAGCCGGACAGCCTTTCCGAACACCGGGGAGCTGTTTTTT.

This sequence joins TRBV6-4 and TRBJ1-5; D might be TRBD1 (5 bases). Deletions cut 3 bases from V and 7 bases from J, with 13 bases between. Germline V gene lookup returns CDR1 MRHNA and CDR2 SNTAGT. The CDR3 has 14 amino acids. The CDR3 region is CASSEMGVGQPQHF. CDR3 nucleotide sequence: TGTGCCAGCAGTGAAATGGGGGTGGGACAGCCCCAGCATTTT.

V and J are TRBV21-1 and TRBJ2-3. TRBV21-1 is a pseudogene locus. The CDR3 spans 11 residues. The CDR3 bases are TGTGCCAGCAGCCCCCCAGATACGCAGTATTTT. Amino acid sequence: CASSPPDTQYF.

The V call is TRBV10-2, the J call TRBJ2-6; D uncertain. Deletions cut 4 bases from V and 2 bases from J, with 9 bases between. Germline lookup yields CDR1 WSHSY and CDR2 SAAADI. The CDR3 runs to 15 residues. CDR3 protein: CASSVQAPGANVLTF. The CDR3 region has the DNA TGCGCCAGCAGTGTCCAGGCTCCTGGGGCCAACGTCCTGACTTTC.

About this clone: This sequence may be a read error, since a much larger clone differs from it by one base. CDR3: CASSTTDTQYF. The CDR3 region has the DNA TGTGCCAGCAGCACCACAGATACGCAGTATTTT. V and J are TRBV6-1 and TRBJ2-3; D is ambiguous. Germline V gene sequence: CDR1 MNHNS, CDR2 SASEGT. This CDR3 contains 11 residues. V shed 6 bases and J shed 2 bases, with 3 bases lying between them.